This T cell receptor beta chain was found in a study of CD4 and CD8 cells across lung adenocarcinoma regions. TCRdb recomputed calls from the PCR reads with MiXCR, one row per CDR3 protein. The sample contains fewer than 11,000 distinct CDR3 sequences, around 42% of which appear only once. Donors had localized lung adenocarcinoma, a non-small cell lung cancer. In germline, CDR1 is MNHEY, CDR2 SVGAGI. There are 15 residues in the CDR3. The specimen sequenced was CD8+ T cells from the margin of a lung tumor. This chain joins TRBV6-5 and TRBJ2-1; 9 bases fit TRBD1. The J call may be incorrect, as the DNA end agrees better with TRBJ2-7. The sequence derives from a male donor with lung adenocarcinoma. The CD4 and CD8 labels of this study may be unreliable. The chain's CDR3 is CASSNPGQGVYEQYF. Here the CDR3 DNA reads TGTGCCAGCAGTAACCCGGGACAGGGAGTCTACGAGCAGTACTTC.